A single sample gave rise to the 8 T cell receptor beta chains below, sequenced in a study of T-cell reconstitution after alpha-beta-depleted transplantation in children. Unique molecular identifiers were built into the TCRbeta library. Each CDR3 protein gets one entry after TCRdb re-called the PCR reads with MiXCR. The sample holds 75,000 to 90,000 distinct CDR3 sequences, around 14% seen once. The sample was PBMCs, mostly from graft donor cells, taken 180 days after TCRalphabeta/CD19-depleted stem cell transplant. The receptors come from a male patient aged 2-15 years who had a stem cell transplant for acute lymphoblastic leukemia, so the T cells may come from the graft donor.

This clonotype was counted a few times. The CDR3 here is CASSFFPRLTGGGEEQYF. As DNA, the CDR3 is TGTGCCAGCAGCTTCTTCCCTAGACTTACAGGGGGCGGTGAAGAGCAGTACTTC. This chain joins TRBV5-6 and TRBJ2-7, with 9 nucleotides matching TRBD1. V dropped 2 bases and J dropped 7; count of bases not matched to a gene: 19. The CDR3 runs to 18 residues. The germline CDR1 and CDR2 sequences are SGHDT and YYEEEE.

The chain joins TRBV6-5 to TRBJ2-7; TRBD1 aligns across 7 bases. The V gene's germline CDR1 is MNHEY and CDR2 SVGAGI. The CDR3 runs to 15 residues. J gave up 3 bases and V 0 bases, and 5 bases lay outside the gene matches. For the CDR3, the DNA is TGTGCCAGCAGTTACTCGACAGGGTGGAACTACGAGCAGTACTTC. Translating it yields CASSYSTGWNYEQYF.

The V call is TRBV5-1, the J call TRBJ2-1; TRBD2 matches 7 bases. The CDR3 has 14 amino acids. The germline CDR1 and CDR2 sequences are SGHRS and YFSETQ. CDR3 loop: CASGVESGNNEQFF. CDR3 in DNA: TGCGCAAGCGGGGTTGAAAGCGGGAACAATGAGCAGTTCTTC. The entire variable domain, with the rest obtained from reference TRBV5-1 and TRBJ2-1, is as follows: KAGVTQTPRYLIKTRGQQVTLSCSPISGHRSVSWYQQTPGQGLQFLFEYFSETQRNKGNFPGRFSGRQFSNSRSEMNVSTLELGDSALYLCASGVESGNNEQFFGPGTRLTVL.

This clonotype was detected only a few times. V is TRBV18 and J is TRBJ2-5; D ambiguous. The germline V gene encodes CDR1 KGHSH and CDR2 LQKENI. The CDR3 length is 14 residues. V was cut by 3 bases and J by 5 bases, with 13 bases left in between. CDR3 bases: TGTGCCAGCTCACCTCCAGGCTATCAGGAGACCCAGTACTTC. It yields the protein CASSPPGYQETQYF.

This clonotype was found a few times. The rearrangement links TRBV6-1 to TRBJ2-4, with 7 bases fitting TRBD2. This CDR3 has 14 residues. The V segment lost 6 bases and the J segment 0 bases; nucleotides outside the gene matches: 2. Germline lookup yields CDR1 MNHNS and CDR2 SASEGT. The DNA for the CDR3 is TGTGCCAGCAGGGGGGGGGTAGCCAAAAACATTCAGTACTTC. Its translation is CASRGGVAKNIQYF.

This clonotype was found a few times. The chain links TRBV5-1 to TRBJ2-3; D is unresolved. The V gene's germline CDR1 is SGHRS and CDR2 YFSETQ. V was trimmed by 0 bases and J by 2 bases, leaving 13 bases between them. There are 16 residues in the CDR3. Here the CDR3 reads CASSLDLDPHTDTQYF. CDR3 DNA sequence: TGCGCCAGCAGCTTGGACTTGGATCCCCACACAGATACGCAGTATTTT. Full variable domain (outside the CDR3, taken from reference TRBV5-1 and TRBJ2-3): KAGVTQTPRYLIKTRGQQVTLSCSPISGHRSVSWYQQTPGQGLQFLFEYFSETQRNKGNFPGRFSGRQFSNSRSEMNVSTLELGDSALYLCASSLDLDPHTDTQYFGPGTRLTVL.

This clonotype was counted at least ten times. The V call is TRBV4-3, the J call TRBJ2-7, with 9 bases lining up with TRBD2. The junction had 8 bases not matched to a gene; V was cut back by 4 bases and J by 4 bases. Germline CDR1 reads LGHNA; CDR2 reads YSLEER. CDR3 length equals 15 residues. The CDR3 region has the DNA TGCGCCAGCAGCCTCGGGAGGACTAGCGTATACGAGCAGTACTTC. Translating gives CASSLGRTSVYEQYF.

The genes are TRBV18 and TRBJ2-5; weak D call: TRBD2 (6 bases). Germline CDR1 reads KGHSH; CDR2 reads LQKENI. V was trimmed by 3 bases and J by 3 bases, leaving 8 bases between them. The CDR3 runs to 13 residues. The CDR3 coding sequence is TGTGCCAGCTCACCCTGGGGGGAAGAGACCCAGTACTTC. As protein: CASSPWGEETQYF.